One sample yielded the 14 T cell receptor beta chains listed below, sequenced in a study of blood T cell repertoires in COVID-19 (dated by TCRdb to about 2020). The library was prepared using the immunoSEQ multiplex PCR assay. TCRdb obtained this table from immuneACCESS and retained in-frame rearrangements with V and J assigned. These tables miss some clones; where compared with another copy, unresolved V genes account for less than half of the shortfall, and the remainder is unexplained. The sample table lists about 100,000 clones, approximately 81% of them with a count of one. Jointly, the top ten make up about 13% of the sample. Specimen: peripheral blood. These receptors were taken from a human donor in a cohort sampled during active COVID-19.

The chain couples TRBV4-1 to TRBJ2-3; the D gene is possibly TRBD1 (6 bases). The V gene lost 4 bases and the J gene lost 2 bases, with 16 bases spanning the gap. This CDR3 spans 16 amino acids. Per the germline V gene, CDR1 is MGHRA and CDR2 is YSYEKL. The CDR3 protein is CASSPQETGPTDTQYF. DNA for the CDR3: TGCGCCAGCAGCCCCCAAGAGACAGGCCCCACAGATACGCAGTATTTT.

The J gene is TRBJ2-1, the V gene TRBV19; 12 nucleotides line up with TRBD2. Trimming cost V 7 bases and J 9 bases; bases outside gene matches: 10. Per the germline V gene, CDR1 is LNHDA and CDR2 is SQIVND (reference sequence). There are 15 residues in the CDR3. The chain's CDR3 is CASTSGGAKASEQFF. Written as DNA, the CDR3 is TGTGCCAGTACTAGCGGGGGGGCGAAGGCGAGTGAGCAGTTCTTC.

This clone was recorded at least ten times. The chain employs TRBV7-9 and TRBJ1-6, with 8 positions matching TRBD1. From germline, CDR1 is SEHNR and CDR2 FQNEAQ (reference sequence). The CDR3 runs to 14 residues. V dropped 4 bases and J dropped 8; count of bases not matched to a gene: 4. CDR3 sequence: CASSSGQDYSPLHF. The CDR3 region has the DNA TGTGCCAGCAGCTCGGGACAGGATTATTCACCCCTCCACTTT.

This chain joins TRBV5-4 and TRBJ2-1, with a weak D call TRBD1 (6 bases). Trimming took 4 bases from V and 2 from J, leaving 13 bases between them. CDR1 and CDR2 from the germline V gene are SGHNT and YYREEE (reference sequence). The CDR3 loop spans 15 amino acids. The CDR3 DNA follows: TGTGCCAGCAGCCGGGACACTGGTACCTACAATGAGCAGTTCTTC. Translating gives CASSRDTGTYNEQFF.

This rearrangement joins TRBV4-3 to TRBJ2-1; the match to TRBD2 covers 10 bases. Trimming cost V 0 bases and J 7 bases; bases outside gene matches: 6. From germline, CDR1 is LGHNA and CDR2 YSLEER. This CDR3 is 16 amino acids long. The CDR3 region has the DNA TGCGCCAGCAGCCAAGATTCTAGCGGGGGTGGAAATGAGCAGTTCTTC. Its protein product is CASSQDSSGGGNEQFF.

The gene calls are TRBV13 and TRBJ1-6, with no clear D. This CDR3 is built from 13 residues. Trimming shortened V by 1 base and J by 7 bases, and 5 bases separated the two germline ends. Germline lookup yields CDR1 PRHDT and CDR2 FYEKMQ (reference sequence). The CDR3 loop is CASSLDVNSPLHF. DNA for the CDR3: TGTGCCAGCAGCTTAGATGTAAATTCACCCCTCCACTTT. Based on the CDR3 plus reference TRBV13 and TRBJ1-6, the full variable domain is AAGVIQSPRHLIKEKRETATLKCYPIPRHDTVYWYQQGPGQDPQFLISFYEKMQSDKGSIPDRFSAQQFSDYHSELNMSSLELGDSALYFCASSLDVNSPLHFGNGTRLTVT.

This clone was counted a few times. The chain couples TRBV11-2 to TRBJ2-7, with 7 bases lining up with TRBD2. The CDR3 contains 14 residues. The ends lost 6 bases at V and 3 bases at J; junction bases unmatched: 8. CDR1 and CDR2 from the germline V gene are SGHAT and FQNNGV. Here the CDR3 reads CASSTRGDYYEQYF. In nucleotides, the CDR3 is TGTGCCAGCAGTACTCGGGGGGACTACTACGAGCAGTACTTC.

J is TRBJ2-7 and V is TRBV2; D is undetermined. CDR1 and CDR2 (germline): SNHLY, FYNNEI. This CDR3 has 11 residues. Trimming left V 2 bases short and J 4 bases short, with 3 bases between. The CDR3 loop reads CASSETYEQYF. The CDR3, as DNA: TGTGCCAGCAGTGAAACTTACGAGCAGTACTTC.

The chain is built from TRBV6-2 or TRBV6-3 and TRBJ1-2, with 9 nucleotides matching TRBD1. The CDR3 is 15 amino acids. Losses at the gene ends were 4 bases for V and 5 bases for J; bases not matched to a gene: 8. Germline V CDR1 and CDR2: MNHEY, SVGEGT. DNA for the CDR3: TGTGCCAGCAGTTCACCACGGACAGGGGAGTATGGCTACACCTTC. Residues: CASSSPRTGEYGYTF.

The gene calls are TRBV6-2 or TRBV6-3 and TRBJ2-3, with TRBD2 matching 14 bases. This CDR3 spans 16 amino acids. Germline values: CDR1 MNHEY, CDR2 SVGEGT. The V gene end was trimmed by 1 base and the J gene end by 6 bases; junction bases not matched to a gene: 3. CDR3 in DNA: TGTGCCAGCAGTTACTGGACTAGCGGGGGGCGCGATACGCAGTATTTT. It encodes CASSYWTSGGRDTQYF.

This chain joins TRBV6-2 or TRBV6-3 and TRBJ1-1, with D tentatively TRBD1 (6 bases). This CDR3 contains 13 residues. Germline V gene lookup returns CDR1 MNHEY and CDR2 SVGEGT. The germline V and J ends were trimmed by 5 bases and 7 bases, with 14 bases remaining between them. CDR3 in amino acids: CASSPRQAGEAFF. In DNA form, the CDR3 reads TGTGCCAGCAGTCCACGACAGGCAGGTGAAGCTTTCTTT.

V gene TRBV27 combines with J gene TRBJ2-1; TRBD2 matches at 15 bases. Germline V gene data show CDR1 as MNHEY and CDR2 as SMNVEV (reference sequence). The CDR3 consists of 15 residues. Trimming at V came to 8 bases and at J to 3 bases, leaving 2 bases not matched to a gene. This CDR3 is CASRTSGGGYNEQFF. As DNA, the CDR3 is TGTGCCAGCCGGACTAGCGGGGGGGGCTACAATGAGCAGTTCTTC.

This rearrangement joins TRBV7-2 to TRBJ2-2, with 7 bases that match TRBD2. The CDR3 is 16 residues long. Trimming at V came to 4 bases and at J to 5 bases, leaving 10 bases not matched to a gene. CDR1 and CDR2 (germline): SGHTA, FQGNSA. The CDR3 is CASSSRAGERTGELFF. Written as DNA, the CDR3 is TGTGCCAGCAGCTCCCGGGCGGGGGAAAGGACCGGGGAGCTGTTTTTT. The full variable domain, with the rest looked up from reference TRBV7-2 and TRBJ2-2, is GAGVSQSPSNKVTEKGKDVELRCDPISGHTALYWYRQSLGQGLEFLIYFQGNSAPDKSGLPSDRFSAERTGGSVSTLTIQRTQQEDSAVYLCASSSRAGERTGELFFGEGSRLTVL.

CDR3 bases: TGTGCCAGCAGGGTACAGTATAATTCACCCCTCCACTTT. Encoded protein: CASRVQYNSPLHF. The V and J genes are TRBV11-2 and TRBJ1-6, with D uncertain. Germline V gene sequence: CDR1 SGHAT, CDR2 FQNNGV. CDR3 length: 13 residues. V lost 6 bases and J 4 bases, leaving 7 bases between the germline ends.